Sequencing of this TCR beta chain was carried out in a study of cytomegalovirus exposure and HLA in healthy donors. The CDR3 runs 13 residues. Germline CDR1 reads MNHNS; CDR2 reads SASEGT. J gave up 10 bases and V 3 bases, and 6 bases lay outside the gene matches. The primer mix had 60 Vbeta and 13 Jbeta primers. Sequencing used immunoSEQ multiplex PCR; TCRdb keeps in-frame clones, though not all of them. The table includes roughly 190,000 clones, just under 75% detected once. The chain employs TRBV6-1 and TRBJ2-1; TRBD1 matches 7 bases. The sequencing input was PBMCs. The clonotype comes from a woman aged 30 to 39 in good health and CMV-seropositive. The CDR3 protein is CASSETGLNEQFF. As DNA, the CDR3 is TGTGCCAGCAGTGAGACAGGGTTGAACGAGCAGTTCTTC.